This T cell receptor beta chain was obtained from a study of blood T cell repertoires in COVID-19. Study in general: There were acute and convalescent COVID-19 samples, and they came from the United States, Italy and Spain.

The ends lost 3 bases at V and 7 bases at J; junction bases unmatched: 6. The CDR3 covers 13 residues. Germline values: CDR1 SGHKS, CDR2 YYEKEE (reference sequence). In the source study's methods: For nucleated cells, counts were estimated from reference gene primer amplification. Libraries were prepared by immunoSEQ multiplex PCR; TCRdb keeps only in-frame clonotypes and omits some of them. V and J calls and clone size are those listed in that table; D and trimming were worked out from the DNA. The sample consists of tens of thousands of clones, around four fifths of them appearing once. The receptor comes from a woman in her 70s with active or convalescent COVID-19. The sample consisted of peripheral blood. The genes are TRBV5-5 and TRBJ1-2; the match to TRBD1 covers 7 bases. The CDR3 is CASSSRQGGGYTF. The CDR3 nucleotides read TGTGCCAGCAGCTCAAGACAGGGTGGTGGCTACACCTTC.